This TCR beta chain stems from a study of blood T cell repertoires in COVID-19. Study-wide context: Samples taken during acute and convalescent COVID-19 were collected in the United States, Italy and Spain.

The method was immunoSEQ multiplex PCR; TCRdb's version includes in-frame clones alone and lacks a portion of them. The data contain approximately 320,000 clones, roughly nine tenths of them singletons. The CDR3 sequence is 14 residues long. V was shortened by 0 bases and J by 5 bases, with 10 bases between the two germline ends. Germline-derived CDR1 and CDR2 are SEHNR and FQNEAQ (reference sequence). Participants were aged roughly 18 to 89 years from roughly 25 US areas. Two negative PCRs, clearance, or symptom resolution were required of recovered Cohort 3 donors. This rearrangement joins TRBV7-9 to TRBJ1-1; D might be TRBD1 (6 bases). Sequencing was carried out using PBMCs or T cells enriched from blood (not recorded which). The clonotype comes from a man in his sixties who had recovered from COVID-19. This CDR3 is CASSLAVGGTEAFF. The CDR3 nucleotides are TGTGCCAGCAGCTTAGCAGTAGGGGGTACTGAAGCTTTCTTT.